This T cell receptor beta chain was obtained from a study of cytomegalovirus exposure and HLA in healthy donors. Study overall: Genotyping showed less than 85% of fewer than 500 donors falling in the Caucasian-associated ancestry cluster.

The CDR3 contains 17 residues. In germline, CDR1 is SEHNR, CDR2 FQNEAQ (reference sequence). PCR amplification relied on 60 Vbeta primers (plus 13 Jbeta primers). The assay was immunoSEQ multiplex PCR, and TCRdb's table has in-frame clones only and misses some. The sample consists of some 150,000 clones, around 80% of them appearing once. This clone came up once. Its antigen is still unknown. The junction does not match germline at one end; this may be a read error. Findings and limits, study-wide: Indistinguishable V segments such as TRBV6-2 and TRBV6-3 were excluded. Across HLA loci, a later analysis found differing TCR association rates, with DRB1 most and HLA-C fewest.

What was sequenced was PBMCs. The TCR sequence derives from a woman aged 18 to 35 in good health and CMV-seronegative. The chain couples TRBV7-9 to TRBJ2-6; a possible D gene is TRBD2 (6 bases). CDR3 bases: TGTTCCAGCAGCCCCGGCGGGGAAGGCTCTGGGGCCAACGTCCTGACTTTC. Protein product: CSSSPGGEGSGANVLTF.